This record covers a single T cell receptor beta chain. The source of the sample is a study of technical replicates of blood from a few donors. Sequenced by immunoSEQ multiplex PCR; TCRdb stores in-frame clones only, minus some. The sample contains tens of thousands of clones, approximately 93% of which appear only once. The germline V gene has CDR1 SGHVS and CDR2 FQNEAQ. Trimming took 7 bases from V and 2 from J, leaving 10 bases between them. The CDR3 is made up of 13 amino acids. The chain has TRBV7-8 and TRBJ2-3; D perhaps matches TRBD2 (5 bases). This clonotype originated in a human donor in good health. The sequenced material came from T cells isolated from PBMCs. CDR3 sequence reads: CASKRRPTDTQYF. CDR3 in DNA: TGTGCCAGCAAGCGGCGGCCCACAGATACGCAGTATTTT.